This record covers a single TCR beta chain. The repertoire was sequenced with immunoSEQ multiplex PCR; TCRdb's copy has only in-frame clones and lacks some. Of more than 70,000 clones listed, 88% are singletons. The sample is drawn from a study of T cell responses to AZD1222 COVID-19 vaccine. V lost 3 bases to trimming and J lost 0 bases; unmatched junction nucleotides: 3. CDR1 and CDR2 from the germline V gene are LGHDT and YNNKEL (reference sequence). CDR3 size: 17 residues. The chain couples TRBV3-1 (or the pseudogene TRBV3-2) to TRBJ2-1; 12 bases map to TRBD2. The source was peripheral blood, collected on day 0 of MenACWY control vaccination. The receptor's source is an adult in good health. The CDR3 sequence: CASSHLAGGSSYNEQFF. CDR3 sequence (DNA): TGTGCCAGCAGCCACCTAGCGGGGGGGAGCTCCTACAATGAGCAGTTCTTC.